Listed below are T cell receptor beta chains from one sample, sequenced in a study of CXCR3-negative and CXCR3-positive naive CD8 T cells. TCRdb reprocessed the 5' RACE reads; each CDR3 protein has one entry and no DNA is given. The sample's table shows approximately 100,000 distinct CDR3 sequences. Sequencing was done on a sample of naive CXCR3+ CD8+ T cells from blood. The source of these receptors is a human donor in good health. Some clones in this sample may be carry-over from other donors' samples. CDR3s include the opening cysteine and the closing phenylalanine or tryptophan.

v_gene	j_gene	CDR3aa
TRBV5-1	TRBJ2-2	CASSTGPEVGELFF
TRBV15	TRBJ1-2	CATSRDRYWTGFSYGYTF
TRBV4-3	TRBJ2-7	CASSQDSGTFSYEQYF
TRBV12-3/TRBV12-4	TRBJ2-1	CASRDFSPYNEQFF
TRBV28	TRBJ2-1	CASTGEGYNEQFF
TRBV3-1	TRBJ2-7	CASSLGQPPYEQYF
TRBV3-1	TRBJ2-1	CASSHKNLGTSGRNEQFF
TRBV4-3	TRBJ2-7	CASSQDRGQGTYEQYF
TRBV12-3/TRBV12-4	TRBJ2-5	CASTTGTHTETQYF
TRBV27	TRBJ2-3	CASSLDVGTSTDTQYF
TRBV12-3/TRBV12-4	TRBJ2-3	CASSLRAGGLLDTQYF
TRBV19	TRBJ2-1	CASSTGTGSYNEQFF
TRBV7-9	TRBJ2-1	CASSLVAYSYNEQFF
TRBV3-1	TRBJ2-6	CASNQDPGTGGGGANVLTF
TRBV5-1	TRBJ2-7	CASSLERGIYEQYF
TRBV29-1	TRBJ2-3	CSVTHPTLGVQYF
TRBV29-1	TRBJ2-7	CSVDTGYEQYF
TRBV6-2/TRBV6-3	TRBJ1-5	CASSYEGDSNQPQHF
TRBV19	TRBJ1-1	CASSTGSFSEAFF
TRBV7-6	TRBJ2-7	CASSSTGTSEQYF
TRBV12-3/TRBV12-4	TRBJ2-3	CASSPNVDTQYF
TRBV7-9	TRBJ2-1	CASSDPPGLPSDEQFF
TRBV7-9	TRBJ2-6	CASSEVESGANVLTF
TRBV10-3	TRBJ2-5	CAIRSPGSEQCF
TRBV6-4	TRBJ2-6	CASSDPGSGTASGANVLTF
TRBV11-2	TRBJ1-2	CASSLVGTGGVNGYTF
TRBV27	TRBJ2-7	CASSLGQGLHEQYF
TRBV3-1	TRBJ2-1	CASSQDAFSWKGRYNEQFF
TRBV27	TRBJ2-7	CASSLLTHEQYF
TRBV29-1	TRBJ2-7	CSVAIQSYEQYF
TRBV28	TRBJ1-5	CASSWGQGLYQPQHF
TRBV7-9	TRBJ1-2	CASTRGTAQVHWGYTF
TRBV7-9	TRBJ2-2	CASSLSGTPVTGELFF
TRBV5-1	TRBJ2-1	CASSPGVNEQFF